The 23 T cell receptor beta chains in this list originate from one sample, sequenced in a study of PD-L1 blockade in urothelial cancer. The assay was immunoSEQ multiplex PCR, and TCRdb's table has in-frame clones only and misses some. The data contain around 22,000 clones, 70% to 90% of them singletons. Here the sequenced sample was PBMCs, taken around atezolizumab (anti-PD-L1) treatment. Every receptor here comes from a man aged 45 to 65 with urothelial cancer.

J is TRBJ1-2 and V is TRBV30; 8 bases line up with TRBD1. The length of the CDR3 is 18 residues. V was pared by 3 bases and J by 0 bases, with 15 bases of the junction left unmatched. Germline V CDR1 and CDR2: GTSNPN, SVGIG (reference sequence). The CDR3 region has the DNA TGTGCCTGGAGCGGTGCCCGGACAGGGACGAGGGCTAACTATGGCTACACCTTC. It is translated as CAWSGARTGTRANYGYTF.

V gene TRBV5-1 combines with J gene TRBJ2-5; TRBD2 is a possible D gene (7 bases). The CDR3 totals 18 residues. Trimming cost V 1 base and J 7 bases, with 26 bases left between them. Germline values: CDR1 SGHRS, CDR2 YFSETQ. This CDR3 is CASSLSHAASRRGRTQYF. CDR3 nucleotides: TGCGCCAGCAGCTTGAGTCACGCTGCTAGCCGGCGGGGGCGGACCCAGTACTTC.

This clone was detected once. This rearrangement joins TRBV18 to TRBJ1-4, with D hard to call. Germline V gene sequence: CDR1 KGHSH, CDR2 LQKENI. The CDR3 runs 14 residues. V was clipped by 3 bases and J by 4 bases, with 9 bases between them. This chain's CDR3 is CASSPGIGNEKLFF. The CDR3 bases are TGTGCCAGCTCACCCGGGATTGGTAATGAAAAACTGTTTTTT.

The gene calls are TRBV27 and TRBJ2-7; a possible D gene is TRBD2 (6 bases). Trimming cost V 6 bases and J 3 bases, with 15 bases left between them. The germline gives CDR1 MNHEY, CDR2 SMNVEV (reference sequence). This CDR3 comprises 14 residues. CDR3: CASSLGGTHYEQYF. CDR3 DNA: TGTGCCAGCAGCCTGGGCGGGACTCACTACGAGCAGTACTTC.

The chain recombines TRBV6-1 with TRBJ1-2, with a possible D match to TRBD1 (5 bases). CDR1 and CDR2 (germline): MNHNS, SASEGT. The CDR3 extends over 15 amino acids. V gave up 2 bases and J gave up 1 base, with 11 bases separating them. The CDR3 region is CASSEQTAFNYGYTF. Written as DNA, the CDR3 is TGTGCCAGCAGTGAACAGACAGCTTTTAACTATGGCTACACCTTC.

The V and J genes are TRBV9 and TRBJ2-1, with a possible D match to TRBD1 (6 bases). This CDR3 has 18 amino acids. Germline loops: CDR1 SGDLS, CDR2 YYNGEE. Trimming took 3 bases from V and 3 from J, leaving 22 bases between them. The CDR3 region is CASSARVDRPSGYNEQFF. The CDR3 nucleotides read TGTGCCAGCAGCGCCCGGGTGGACAGACCTAGTGGCTACAATGAGCAGTTCTTC.

This rearrangement joins TRBV5-4 to TRBJ2-1, with D unclear. CDR1 and CDR2 from the germline V gene are SGHNT and YYREEE (reference sequence). The germline V and J ends were trimmed by 5 bases and 7 bases, with 10 bases remaining between them. The CDR3 sequence is 12 residues long. The CDR3 region is CASRLLGNEQFF. DNA for the CDR3: TGTGCCAGCAGATTACTCGGGAATGAGCAGTTCTTC.

This chain connects TRBV27 to TRBJ2-7, with 11 bases aligning to TRBD2. The CDR3 spans 15 residues. V gave up 5 bases and J gave up 1 base; unmatched junction bases: 4. Germline CDR1 is MNHEY and CDR2 is SMNVEV (reference sequence). The CDR3 protein is CASSVAGGPSYEQYF. The CDR3 DNA is TGTGCCAGCAGTGTAGCGGGAGGGCCTTCCTACGAGCAGTACTTC.

The gene calls are TRBV5-1 and TRBJ2-1; D remains unclear. CDR3 length: 16 residues. V lost 2 bases and J lost 0, with 12 bases in between. Germline CDR1 and CDR2: SGHRS and YFSETQ. The CDR3: CASSFANGSSYNEQFF. The DNA for the CDR3 is TGCGCCAGCAGCTTTGCTAATGGTAGCTCCTACAATGAGCAGTTCTTC.

The chain is built from TRBV6-1 and TRBJ1-1, with unresolved D. V lost 1 base and J lost 0, with 15 bases in between. Germline CDR1 reads MNHNS; CDR2 reads SASEGT. This CDR3 has 17 residues. CDR3 coding DNA: TGTGCCAGCAGTGAAGTTAGGTCGTTGAGGGTGAACACTGAAGCTTTCTTT. The encoded protein is CASSEVRSLRVNTEAFF.

The V and J genes are TRBV12-5 and TRBJ2-3, with 7 bases aligning to TRBD1. From germline, CDR1 is LGHNT and CDR2 FRNRAP. Unmatched junction bases numbered 4, after V lost 1 base and J lost 3 bases. The CDR3 sequence is 15 residues long. The CDR3 region is CASGLGQGLTDTQYF. CDR3 coding DNA: TGTGCTAGTGGTTTGGGACAGGGTTTGACAGATACGCAGTATTTT.

This chain joins TRBV9 and TRBJ2-7, with 9 bases fitting TRBD1. Germline assignment: CDR1 SGDLS and CDR2 YYNGEE. The CDR3 extends over 16 amino acids. The V and J ends lost 0 bases and 2 bases, in that order; junction bases with no gene match: 6. The CDR3 nucleotides are TGTGCCAGCAGCGTAGGCGGGACAGGGCTTGCCTACGAGCAGTACTTC. Protein product: CASSVGGTGLAYEQYF.

The J gene is TRBJ2-3, the V gene TRBV7-2; 7 bases line up with TRBD2. There are 17 residues in the CDR3. The V and J ends lost 3 bases and 0 bases, in that order; junction bases with no gene match: 9. In germline, CDR1 is SGHTA, CDR2 FQGNSA. The CDR3, as DNA: TGTGCCAGCAGCTTGATCTGGTATAGCGGGAGCACAGATACGCAGTATTTT. This codes for CASSLIWYSGSTDTQYF.

The genes are TRBV28 and TRBJ1-4, with D perhaps TRBD1 (6 bases). This CDR3 is built from 13 residues. The V and J ends lost 5 bases and 7 bases respectively, with 11 bases between them. CDR1 and CDR2 (germline): MDHEN, SYDVKM. CDR3 in amino acids: CASSIQGGEKLFF. The CDR3 DNA sequence: TGTGCCAGCAGTATACAGGGCGGTGAAAAACTGTTTTTT. The full variable domain, rest sourced from reference TRBV28 and TRBJ1-4, is DVKVTQSSRYLVKRTGEKVFLECVQDMDHENMFWYRQDPGLGLRLIYFSYDVKMKEKGDIPEGYSVSREKKERFSLILESASTNQTSMYLCASSIQGGEKLFFGSGTQLSVL.

V gene TRBV4-1 combines with J gene TRBJ2-3, with 7 bases lining up with TRBD2. In germline, CDR1 is MGHRA, CDR2 YSYEKL. CDR3 length: 14 residues. The J segment lost 3 bases and the V segment lost 2 bases, leaving 2 bases of the junction unmatched. The CDR3 here is CASSQWTRTDTQYF. The CDR3 coding sequence is TGCGCCAGCAGCCAATGGACTAGAACAGATACGCAGTATTTT.

The chain uses TRBV25-1 and TRBJ1-1; weak D call: TRBD1 (6 bases). This CDR3 has 14 residues. V lost 6 bases to trimming and J lost 5 bases, with 16 bases between them. Germline V gene lookup returns CDR1 MGHDK and CDR2 SYGVNS. The CDR3 sequence is CASRETGELTEAFF. Written as DNA, the CDR3 is TGTGCCAGCAGGGAGACAGGAGAGTTAACTGAAGCTTTCTTT.

The chain employs TRBV27 and TRBJ2-2, with unresolved D. Germline CDR1 reads MNHEY; CDR2 reads SMNVEV (reference sequence). The CDR3 sequence is 14 residues long. V lost 3 bases to trimming and J lost 1 base, with 6 bases between them. This CDR3 reads CASSFFGNTGELFF. The CDR3 coding sequence is TGTGCCAGCAGTTTTTTCGGGAACACCGGGGAGCTGTTTTTT.

This chain connects TRBV5-1 to TRBJ2-3, with unresolved D. Deletions cut 0 bases from V and 2 bases from J, with 7 bases between. The germline V gene encodes CDR1 SGHRS and CDR2 YFSETQ. CDR3 length equals 14 residues. This CDR3 reads CASSLDSFTDTQYF. The CDR3 DNA is TGCGCCAGCAGCTTGGACTCTTTCACAGATACGCAGTATTTT.

This chain connects TRBV7-3 to TRBJ2-3, with a tentative D call TRBD2 (7 bases). The CDR3 contains 16 residues. Germline V CDR1 and CDR2: SGHTA, FQGTGA. Trimming took off 5 bases at V and 2 bases at J, with 17 bases between the two ends. CDR3 sequence (DNA): TGTGCCAGCAGCCCGCGCGGGGGCGCCCCCACAGATACGCAGTATTTT. It yields the protein CASSPRGGAPTDTQYF.

The chain is built from TRBV6-4 and TRBJ2-3; 7 nucleotides agree with TRBD1. The ends lost 6 bases at V and 1 base at J; junction bases unmatched: 10. From germline, CDR1 is MRHNA and CDR2 SNTAGT. The CDR3 is made up of 16 amino acids. CDR3 region: CASRDPDRVGTDTQYF. CDR3 DNA: TGTGCCAGCAGGGACCCAGACAGGGTTGGCACAGATACGCAGTATTTT.

The chain joins TRBV19 to TRBJ1-5; D unclear. Trimming shortened V by 7 bases and J by 7 bases, and 17 bases separated the two germline ends. The CDR3 has 14 amino acids. Germline V gene lookup returns CDR1 LNHDA and CDR2 SQIVND (reference sequence). DNA of the CDR3: TGTGCCAGTAATCGGGGTTTCAAAGGACAGCCCCAGCATTTT. It specifies CASNRGFKGQPQHF.

The chain links TRBV28 to TRBJ2-5; 9 positions match TRBD1. Germline V lookup: CDR1 MDHEN, CDR2 SYDVKM. CDR3 length: 15 residues. The V and J ends lost 3 bases and 5 bases, in that order; junction bases with no gene match: 7. The CDR3 sequence: CASSFTGQGWETQYF. The DNA of the CDR3 is TGTGCCAGCAGTTTCACCGGACAGGGGTGGGAGACCCAGTACTTC.

The rearrangement links TRBV6-5 to TRBJ1-2; D remains ambiguous. Germline lookup yields CDR1 MNHEY and CDR2 SVGAGI. Trimming removed 2 bases from V and 8 bases from J, with 12 bases in between. The CDR3 sequence is 13 residues long. CDR3: CASSYGSLGGYTF. The CDR3 DNA reads as TGTGCCAGCAGTTACGGCAGTCTAGGCGGCTACACCTTC.